Presented here are 3 T cell receptor beta chains from one specimen sequenced in a study of shared clonotypes between healthy human individuals. Profiled with immunoSEQ multiplex PCR; TCRdb holds only in-frame clones, not every one. Counted here are approximately 720,000 clones, about 91% occurring once; the ten biggest clones make up 24%. CD45RO negativity and positive selection for CCR7 defined naive CD8 cells, a population that excluded terminally differentiated effector memory CD45RA+ cells. The specimen was naive CD8+ T cells sorted from blood. The receptors originated from a man aged 30 to 45 in good health.

J is TRBJ2-1 and V is TRBV14, with D perhaps TRBD2 (5 bases). Germline CDR1 is SGHDN and CDR2 is FVKESK. CDR3 size: 15 residues. V gave up 4 bases and J gave up 0 bases, with 10 bases separating them. Here the CDR3 reads CASSLLEHSYNEQFF. For the CDR3, the DNA is TGTGCCAGCAGCCTACTAGAGCACTCCTACAATGAGCAGTTCTTC. The complete variable domain, with remaining parts taken from reference TRBV14 and TRBJ2-1, reads EAGVTQFPSHSVIEKGQTVTLRCDPISGHDNLYWYRRVMGKEIKFLLHFVKESKQDESGMPNNRFLAERTGGTYSTLKVQPAELEDSGVYFCASSLLEHSYNEQFFGPGTRLTVL.

The rearrangement links TRBV7-9 to TRBJ2-3; 9 bases are shared with TRBD2. V lost 1 base, J lost 1 base, and 9 bases stayed unmatched. Per the germline V gene, CDR1 is SEHNR and CDR2 is FQNEAQ (reference sequence). The CDR3 sequence is 18 residues long. The CDR3 protein is CASSLGPGLAMGTDTQYF. The CDR3 region has the DNA TGTGCCAGCAGCTTAGGGCCCGGACTAGCGATGGGCACAGATACGCAGTATTTT.

The table lists this clone with a count of one. The V and J genes are TRBV9 and TRBJ2-7, with 12 positions matching TRBD2. CDR3 length: 15 amino acids. With 3 bases clipped from V and 7 bases from J, the junction kept 8 bases outside the gene matches. Germline V gene lookup returns CDR1 SGDLS and CDR2 YYNGEE. In nucleotides, the CDR3 is TGTGCCAGCAGCGGGGGACTAGCGGGTGACCTGGAGCAGTACTTC. Encoded protein: CASSGGLAGDLEQYF.